The present entry profiles one T cell receptor beta chain with its context. Sequenced by immunoSEQ multiplex PCR; TCRdb stores in-frame clones only, minus some. Counted here are 75,000 to 95,000 clones, roughly 91% occurring once; the ten biggest clones make up 8.5% to 10%. These data come from a study of control samples from healthy donors and cancer patients. V gave up 2 bases and J gave up 2 bases, with 6 bases separating them. The length of the CDR3 is 13 residues. Germline V CDR1 and CDR2: MNHEY, SVGEGT. The sequence came from a woman aged 50 to 60 with colorectal cancer. The rearrangement uses TRBV6-2 or TRBV6-3 and TRBJ1-2; possible D gene TRBD1, 5 bases. The sequencing input was PBMCs. Written as DNA, the CDR3 is TGTGCCAGCAGTTACCGGGACAACTATGGCTACACCTTC. It codes for CASSYRDNYGYTF.